This entry describes one T cell receptor beta chain. These data originate in a study of blood T cell repertoires in COVID-19. On the study more broadly: Both acute and convalescent COVID-19 samples were obtained from the United States, Italy and Spain. PBMCs, B-cell-depleted T cells, or T cells were the source of the cDNA or gDNA that made up the material.

Per the original data handling: Reference gene primer amplification yielded estimated nucleated cell counts. The table came from immunoSEQ multiplex PCR; TCRdb's copy has only in-frame clones and leaves some out. D and trimming were read from the DNA, whereas the V and J calls and clone size are those reported in that table. This sample has approximately 140,000 clones; around 81% occur once, and the top ten carry approximately 8.4%. The CDR3 spans 15 residues. The germline V gene has CDR1 SQVTM and CDR2 ANQGSEA. V dropped 4 bases and J dropped 1; count of bases not matched to a gene: 7. Sequencing input: peripheral blood. The rearrangement uses TRBV29-1 and TRBJ2-5; 9 positions agree with TRBD2. This TCR was sampled from a human donor with acute or convalescent COVID-19. The donor label of this sample is uncertain. The CDR3 loop is CSVVPAGGLQETQYF. The CDR3 nucleotides read TGCAGCGTTGTCCCAGCGGGGGGACTCCAAGAGACCCAGTACTTC.